These 22 T cell receptor beta chains share one sample of origin, sequenced in a study of vaccination and CD4 T cells after COVID-19 (dated by TCRdb to 2021 to 2024). Libraries were constructed by PCR. These reads were obtained on an Illumina iSeq 100. DNA from cultured CD4+ T cells was subjected to TCR sequencing with the Oncomine TCR Beta short-read assay at the Johns Hopkins FTIC core. Through fastp at Q25 and MiXCR, TCRdb rebuilt clones from the public reads, retaining in-frame beta chains. Every distinct CDR3 protein forms one entry, paired with its most common genes and DNA. For this sample there are 4,600 or so distinct CDR3 sequences; around two fifths appear just once. The ten largest account for approximately 40% of the sample. No antigens are known for them. The intended sense of this specimen's treatment or condition label: roughly 10-day PBMC culture with coronavirus spike peptide pools or control peptides (ViraFEST assay).

The specimen was CD4+ T cells from blood, cultured in vitro. All receptors derive from a human donor who had recovered from COVID-19.

The chain uses TRBV25-1 and TRBJ1-2; no firm D call. CDR1 MGHDK and CDR2 SYGVNS come from the germline V gene. Deletions cut 2 bases from V and 3 bases from J, with 13 bases between. This CDR3 comprises 15 residues. The CDR3 here is CASSESGRDHYGYTF. DNA for the CDR3: TGTGCCAGCAGTGAAAGTGGAAGAGATCACTATGGCTACACCTTC.

The rearrangement links TRBV7-9 to TRBJ1-2; TRBD1 is a possible D gene (6 bases). Germline lookup yields CDR1 SEHNR and CDR2 FQNEAQ (reference sequence). This CDR3 region has 13 residues. The V and J ends lost 2 bases and 6 bases respectively, with 10 bases between them. The CDR3 DNA is TGTGCCAGCAGCTTATCACAGGGTGATGGCTACACCTTC. Amino acid sequence: CASSLSQGDGYTF.

This clonotype was detected only a few times. The chain is built from TRBV6-1 and TRBJ1-2, with TRBD1 identical over 7 bases. Germline trimming cut 6 bases from V and 4 bases from J; bases unmatched to any gene: 5. Per germline, CDR1 MNHNS and CDR2 SASEGT. The CDR3 is 13 residues long. CDR3 bases: TGTGCCAGCAGGGCGACAGGGATCTATGGCTACACCTTC. The encoded protein is CASRATGIYGYTF.

The CDR3 protein is CASSLARSEKAFF. As DNA, the CDR3 is TGTGCCAGCAGCTTAGCCAGGTCGGAAAAAGCTTTCTTT. The chain has TRBV7-9 and TRBJ1-1; D remains unclear. The CDR3 length is 13 residues. Germline V gives CDR1 SEHNR, CDR2 FQNEAQ (reference sequence). The germline V and J ends were trimmed by 0 bases and 9 bases, with 11 bases remaining between them.

The genes are TRBV19 and TRBJ2-1; tentatively, D is TRBD1 (6 bases). V was shortened by 3 bases and J by 0 bases, with 12 bases between the two germline ends. Germline CDR1 is LNHDA and CDR2 is SQIVND (reference sequence). The CDR3 has 16 amino acids. CDR3 sequence reads: CASSIRGGYSYNEQFF. DNA of the CDR3: TGTGCCAGTAGTATTCGAGGGGGTTACTCCTACAATGAGCAGTTCTTC.

This clonotype was recorded a few times. The chain carries TRBV10-3 and TRBJ2-5; D ambiguous. Germline CDR1 ENHRY, CDR2 SYGVKD. Trimming removed 2 bases from V and 5 bases from J, with 12 bases in between. This CDR3 comprises 14 residues. CDR3 sequence reads: CAISEVKSRETQYF. The CDR3 DNA reads TGTGCCATCAGTGAGGTTAAGAGTCGGGAGACCCAGTACTTC.

V is TRBV7-3 and J is TRBJ1-1, with 8 nucleotides matching TRBD1. V lost 5 bases, J lost 5 bases, and 4 bases stayed unmatched. CDR1 is SGHTA, CDR2 FQGTGA, per germline. The CDR3 has 13 amino acids. Here the CDR3 DNA reads TGTGCCAGCAGCGCCGGGACAGGTACTGAAGCTTTCTTT. It codes for CASSAGTGTEAFF.

The rearrangement uses TRBV7-2 and TRBJ1-2; no firm D call. The CDR3 is 14 residues long. Germline values: CDR1 SGHTA, CDR2 FQGNSA. The V end was cut by 5 bases, the J end by 4 bases, with 14 bases between. CDR3 residues: CASSRYAAPYGYTF. The CDR3 DNA sequence: TGTGCCAGCAGCCGTTACGCGGCCCCCTATGGCTACACCTTC.

V and J are TRBV2 and TRBJ1-1; D may be TRBD1 (6 bases). The CDR3 loop spans 13 amino acids. V was cut by 6 bases and J by 1 base, with 9 bases left in between. Germline V gene lookup returns CDR1 SNHLY and CDR2 FYNNEI. Here the CDR3 reads CASSLDRNTEAFF. The DNA for the CDR3 is TGTGCCAGCAGCTTGGACAGGAACACTGAAGCTTTCTTT.

The chain uses TRBV20-1 and TRBJ2-3; the D gene is possibly TRBD2 (5 bases). The germline V gene encodes CDR1 DFQATT and CDR2 SNEGSKA (reference sequence). V was pared by 0 bases and J by 1 base, with 17 bases between. The CDR3 spans 17 residues. CDR3 nucleotides: TGCAGTGCTAGAGATCTCCGAGGGCCAGTGGGCACAGATACGCAGTATTTT. Translated: CSARDLRGPVGTDTQYF.

CDR3 region: CASSIVGGSYGYTF. The CDR3 DNA reads as TGTGCCAGTAGTATAGTCGGGGGAAGCTATGGCTACACCTTC. This sequence joins TRBV19 and TRBJ1-2; D is perhaps TRBD1 (5 bases). CDR3 length: 14 residues. V lost 1 base to trimming and J lost 4 bases, with 10 bases between them. Germline V gene lookup returns CDR1 LNHDA and CDR2 SQIVND (reference sequence).

The V gene is TRBV14, the J gene TRBJ2-3; 7 bases map to TRBD2. Trimming at V came to 4 bases and at J to 1 base, leaving 8 bases not matched to a gene. Germline CDR1 reads SGHDN; CDR2 reads FVKESK. This CDR3 is 16 amino acids long. CDR3 amino acids: CASSPFSSGRTDTQYF. CDR3 coding DNA: TGTGCCAGCAGCCCCTTTTCTAGCGGTCGCACAGATACGCAGTATTTT.

The rearrangement links TRBV19 to TRBJ2-3, with 12 bases aligning to TRBD2. From germline, CDR1 is LNHDA and CDR2 SQIVND (reference sequence). The ends lost 5 bases at V and 4 bases at J; junction bases unmatched: 7. The CDR3 covers 16 residues. The CDR3 sequence is CASSRRTSGISDTQYF. CDR3 nucleotides: TGTGCCAGTAGTCGCCGGACTAGCGGGATTTCAGATACGCAGTATTTT.

This clonotype has more than one count but fewer than ten. The V gene is TRBV6-9, the J gene TRBJ1-6; D call uncertain. The CDR3 runs 16 residues. Germline CDR1 MNHGY, CDR2 SVAAGI. The V and J ends lost 7 bases and 0 bases respectively, with 13 bases between them. CDR3 region: CASKAGISSYNSPLHF. In DNA, the CDR3 is TGTGCCAGCAAGGCAGGAATAAGCTCCTATAATTCACCCCTCCACTTT.

The chain combines TRBV10-3 with TRBJ2-5, with unresolved D. Germline CDR1 is ENHRY and CDR2 is SYGVKD. This CDR3 has 12 residues. The V and J ends lost 6 bases and 5 bases respectively, with 10 bases between them. CDR3 region: CAIRWSGETQYF. The DNA of the CDR3 is TGTGCCATCAGATGGTCTGGGGAGACCCAGTACTTC.

This clonotype was counted between two and nine times. The chain joins TRBV6-5 to TRBJ1-3, with no clear D. Germline CDR1 is MNHEY and CDR2 is SVGAGI. CDR3 length equals 13 residues. Trimming cost V 2 bases and J 3 bases, with 5 bases left between them. CDR3 in DNA: TGTGCCAGCAGTTACCGCGGTGGAAACACCATATATTTT. It specifies CASSYRGGNTIYF.

The chain combines TRBV30 with TRBJ1-1; no firm D call. The germline gives CDR1 GTSNPN, CDR2 SVGIG (reference sequence). V shed 2 bases and J shed 3 bases, with 16 bases lying between them. There are 15 residues in the CDR3. This CDR3 is CAWSPRWGLDTEAFF. The CDR3, as DNA: TGTGCCTGGAGTCCTCGTTGGGGTCTGGACACTGAAGCTTTCTTT.

This clonotype occurred a few times. The chain joins TRBV7-8 to TRBJ2-7; the match to TRBD1 covers 7 bases. V lost 5 bases to trimming and J lost 9 bases; unmatched junction nucleotides: 7. CDR1 is SGHVS, CDR2 FQNEAQ, per germline. This CDR3 spans 12 amino acids. In nucleotides, the CDR3 is TGTGCCAGCAGCGCGGACAGGCGCGGGCAGTACTTC. Its translation is CASSADRRGQYF.

The chain joins TRBV18 to TRBJ1-5, with unresolved D. This CDR3 has 14 amino acids. Deletions cut 4 bases from V and 2 bases from J, with 9 bases between. CDR1 is KGHSH, CDR2 LQKENI, per germline. As DNA, the CDR3 is TGTGCCAGCTCACTTGCAGGAGGCAATCAGCCCCAGCATTTT. Residues: CASSLAGGNQPQHF.

V is TRBV19 and J is TRBJ2-6; a weak D match, TRBD1 (6 bases). In germline, CDR1 is LNHDA, CDR2 SQIVND (reference sequence). The V end was cut by 4 bases, the J end by 0 bases, with 16 bases between. The length of the CDR3 is 18 residues. In nucleotides, the CDR3 is TGTGCCAGTAGTAGACTCCCAGGGGTCCGCTCTGGGGCCAACGTCCTGACTTTC. It translates to CASSRLPGVRSGANVLTF.

The sample holds a few counts of this clonotype. The CDR3 sequence: CASSYLGQLLYF. CDR3 in DNA: TGTGCCAGCAGTTACTTGGGACAGCTGCTGTATTTT. The chain couples TRBV6-5 to TRBJ2-3, with 7 bases aligning to TRBD1. J lost 14 bases, V lost 1 base, and 6 bases had no gene match. The CDR3 covers 12 residues. CDR1 and CDR2 (germline): MNHEY, SVGAGI.

This clonotype was picked up one time. The rearrangement links TRBV19 to TRBJ2-3; TRBD2 aligns across 8 bases. There are 16 residues in the CDR3. Trimming cost V 5 bases and J 1 base; bases outside gene matches: 8. Germline lookup yields CDR1 LNHDA and CDR2 SQIVND (reference sequence). The CDR3 bases are TGTGCCAGTAGTGTTTGTAGCGGGACCCGCACAGATACGCAGTATTTT. Residues: CASSVCSGTRTDTQYF.